This entry features one TCR beta chain sequence. Its antigen remains unidentified. TCRdb re-called the 5' RACE reads through MiXCR, storing one row per CDR3 protein. The table lists roughly 260,000 distinct CDR3 sequences, 20% of them singletons. The CDR3 has 16 residues. Germline V gene lookup returns CDR1 DFQATT and CDR2 SNEGSKA (reference sequence). Trimming shortened V by 6 bases and J by 5 bases, and 23 bases separated the two germline ends. The data stem from a study of CD8 T cells in ankylosing spondylitis. Regarding the study as a whole: Eight or nine highly homologous variants made up a TCR beta motif that seemed to typify ankylosing spondylitis blood.

This clonotype was obtained from a male donor with ankylosing spondylitis or in good health (not recorded which). Sequenced input: blood, either unsorted or a sorted T cell fraction (not recorded which). The chain uses TRBV20-1 and TRBJ1-5, with D tentatively TRBD1 (5 bases). In DNA, the CDR3 is TGCAGTGCCCGGGGGGAGGGTTGGTTTATGGATCAGCCCCAGCATTTT. Residues: CSARGEGWFMDQPQHF.